One and the same sample provided the 14 T cell receptor beta chains below, sequenced in a study of a mutant IDH1 vaccine in newly diagnosed glioma. The time point is: week 23, last vaccination. A single vaccine dose contained 300 ug of mutant IDH1 20-mer peptide, and topical imiquimod was used with it. The antigens these receptors bind are not known. Clones were sequenced by immunoSEQ multiplex PCR, and TCRdb holds only the in-frame ones, with some missing. The table has under 50,000 clones, approximately 90% seen once; the top ten hold 3.9%. The material sequenced was PBMCs, taken from a glioma patient whose treatment included an IDH1 peptide vaccine. The receptors originated from a man aged 50 or older with glioma.

The chain recombines TRBV10-2 with TRBJ2-1; 7 nucleotides agree with TRBD1. This CDR3 has 18 amino acids. Trimming cost V 5 bases and J 6 bases; bases outside gene matches: 19. CDR1 is WSHSY, CDR2 SAAADI, per germline. Here the CDR3 DNA reads TGCGCCAGCAGTTCCTCCGGTGTTTTTGCGGACAGGAGCAATGAGCAGTTCTTC. Translated, it gives CASSSSGVFADRSNEQFF.

The chain joins TRBV28 to TRBJ2-3; D is undetermined. V lost 2 bases and J 4 bases, leaving 4 bases between the germline ends. CDR3 length: 12 residues. Germline V gene data show CDR1 as MDHEN and CDR2 as SYDVKM. CDR3 region: CASSLGPDTQYF. The CDR3, as DNA: TGTGCCAGCAGTTTAGGCCCAGATACGCAGTATTTT.

The chain employs TRBV29-1 and TRBJ2-7; 8 nucleotides agree with TRBD1. The CDR3 length is 12 residues. J lost 1 base, V lost 4 bases, and 0 bases had no gene match. Germline V gene sequence: CDR1 SQVTM, CDR2 ANQGSEA. CDR3 in DNA: TGCAGCGTTGGGGACAGGTCCTACGAGCAGTACTTC. This sequence encodes CSVGDRSYEQYF.

The J gene is TRBJ2-7, the V gene TRBV20-1; D not resolved. The germline gives CDR1 DFQATT, CDR2 SNEGSKA (reference sequence). This CDR3 comprises 11 residues. Trimming took off 6 bases at V and 7 bases at J, with 13 bases between the two ends. This CDR3 is CSASRSREQYF. In DNA, the CDR3 is TGCAGTGCCTCTCGATCCCGGGAGCAGTACTTC.

This clone was picked up a small number of times. The chain employs TRBV10-3 and TRBJ1-1; D remains ambiguous. Germline CDR1 is ENHRY and CDR2 is SYGVKD. V was clipped by 6 bases and J by 3 bases, with 14 bases between them. The CDR3 is 14 residues long. The CDR3 DNA reads TGTGCCATCAGGATCCAAGGCCGTCACACTGAAGCTTTCTTT. Encoded protein: CAIRIQGRHTEAFF.

The chain has TRBV29-1 and TRBJ2-1; D is perhaps TRBD2 (6 bases). Trimming stripped 1 base from V and 7 bases from J, with 23 bases between. This CDR3 region has 17 residues. Germline values: CDR1 SQVTM, CDR2 ANQGSEA. Written as DNA, the CDR3 is TGCAGCGTTGAAGGGGCTCGATCGGGGAGGACGCGGAATGAGCAGTTCTTC. Translating gives CSVEGARSGRTRNEQFF.

This clone was seen a single time. The rearrangement links TRBV6-5 to TRBJ1-2; TRBD1 is a possible D gene (5 bases). Germline assignment: CDR1 MNHEY and CDR2 SVGAGI. V shed 2 bases and J shed 7 bases, with 17 bases lying between them. The CDR3 is 15 residues long. The CDR3 reads CASSYAYRGPRGYTF. DNA for the CDR3: TGTGCCAGCAGTTACGCATATAGGGGCCCGCGTGGCTACACCTTC.

J is TRBJ1-1 and V is TRBV28, with D perhaps matching TRBD1 (6 bases). Germline CDR1 MDHEN, CDR2 SYDVKM. V gave up 6 bases and J gave up 1 base, with 18 bases separating them. There are 16 residues in the CDR3. The CDR3 nucleotides are TGTGCCAGCAGCTCCGCCGGGACACGGAAGAACACTGAAGCTTTCTTT. It specifies CASSSAGTRKNTEAFF.

The V and J genes are TRBV7-9 and TRBJ2-3; possibly TRBD1 or TRBD2 for D (5 bases each). The V and J ends lost 5 bases and 0 bases respectively, with 18 bases between them. This CDR3 region has 17 residues. Looked up from germline, CDR1 is SEHNR and CDR2 is FQNEAQ (reference sequence). CDR3 DNA sequence: TGTGCCAGCAGCCGCCCGGGACCCCCCCCTAGCACAGATACGCAGTATTTT. Translation gives CASSRPGPPPSTDTQYF.

This clone has just a few counts. This chain connects TRBV5-1 to TRBJ1-1; D gene unclear. V was clipped by 4 bases and J by 3 bases, with 16 bases between them. The CDR3 loop spans 15 amino acids. The V gene's germline CDR1 is SGHRS and CDR2 YFSETQ. The CDR3 DNA reads as TGCGCCAGCAGCCCCCGCCCGAAATCGGACACTGAAGCTTTCTTT. This encodes CASSPRPKSDTEAFF.

The chain couples TRBV21-1 to TRBJ2-5; the table's D call of TRBD2 was not tested on the DNA. TRBV21-1 is a listed pseudogene. The CDR3 totals 17 residues. The CDR3 reads CASTLGLAGGEQETQYF. The CDR3 coding sequence is TGTGCCAGCACCCTGGGACTAGCGGGGGGCGAACAAGAGACCCAGTACTTC.

This chain connects TRBV19 to TRBJ2-2; D is unclear. Per germline, CDR1 LNHDA and CDR2 SQIVND (reference sequence). This CDR3 is built from 13 residues. Between the trimmed V and J ends, which lost 7 bases and 1 base, there was a span of 7 bases. CDR3 protein: CASKIGNTGELFF. As DNA, the CDR3 is TGTGCCAGTAAAATCGGGAACACCGGGGAGCTGTTTTTT.

The chain recombines TRBV27 with TRBJ2-7, with 8 bases matching TRBD2. Germline CDR1 reads MNHEY; CDR2 reads SMNVEV (reference sequence). This CDR3 spans 13 amino acids. With V trimmed by 5 bases and J by 3 bases, 3 bases remained unmatched. The CDR3 DNA follows: TGTGCCAGCAGTCCCGGGGGGGGCTACGAGCAGTACTTC. It specifies CASSPGGGYEQYF.

V gene TRBV6-5 combines with J gene TRBJ2-7, with 9 bases lining up with TRBD1. Germline loops: CDR1 MNHEY, CDR2 SVGAGI. CDR3 length equals 15 residues. V shed 4 bases and J 3 bases; nucleotides not matched to a gene: 7. CDR3 region: CASSLTGGRFYEQYF. DNA of the CDR3: TGTGCCAGCAGTTTGACAGGGGGAAGATTCTACGAGCAGTACTTC.